This T cell receptor beta chain came from a study of glioma-infiltrating T cells (dated by TCRdb to between 2015 and 2016). In the study overall: TCR alpha- and beta-chain repertoires were sequenced from glioma tissue, non-neoplastic brain tissue and matched peripheral blood mononuclear cells. The paired cohort was made up of three low-grade glioma patients, about 8 primary glioblastoma patients and three non-glioma patients who contributed non-neoplastic brain tissue. To measure divergence between tissue and blood T-cell populations, each tissue-infiltrating repertoire was compared with the peripheral blood repertoire of the same patient.

Broad study findings and their caveats: Small numbers underpinned the group comparisons: several glioblastoma patients, three low-grade glioma patients and three non-neoplastic patients. Very few CDR3 sequences were found to be shared between tissue and blood, and this scarcity was attributed to high CDR3 diversity and limited sampling. VJ-independent divergence between tissue and blood was below expectation in non-neoplastic patients but above expectation in all gliomas, especially low-grade gliomas.

The iRepertoire nested amplicon-rescue multiplex PCR (arm-PCR) platform was used to amplify TCR alpha and beta CDR3 regions from RNA. One-step reverse transcription and amplification used about 95-400 ng of tissue mRNA or PBMC total RNA as input. Following bead purification, Illumina adapters were added through a secondary multiplex PCR, and the libraries were then gel-purified between 200 and 400 bp. The libraries contained internal 6-nucleotide barcodes that were used for demultiplexing. Libraries were sequenced on an Illumina MiSeq with 2x220 or 2x250 nucleotide paired-end reads. On the authors' methods: Paired reads were merged using FLASH 1.2.11 and aligned with BWA-MEM to the GRCh37 human genome, and TRA and TRB reads were then extracted. V and J assignment used an IMGT-derived reference of cassette sequences and CDR3 motifs that included pseudogenes. Three-frame translation of reads was performed, and productive CDR3s were defined as those with a C...FGXG motif and no stop codons. Clonotypes were defined as unique combinations of V-J cassette pair and CDR3 amino acid sequence. Filtering of reads was based on Hamming distance, with the threshold set by the sequence error rate of each sample in mapped regions. TCRdb trimmed the raw reads at Q25, called clones with MiXCR and kept productive beta chains. Duplicate CDR3 protein sequences are folded into a single record with the most common DNA and genes. TCRdb, not the authors, supplied the V and J calls. Counted in this sample were under 200,000 distinct CDR3 sequences; about 46% of them appeared once. 4% to 6.5% of the sample comes from the top ten.

A remark on this clonotype: The antigen this receptor binds is unknown. Per-base qualities were not stored, and no clone one base away is much larger.

The CDR3 runs 14 amino acids, cysteine and phenylalanine included. Kept here is only the CDR3 DNA, which spans 42 bases and is read in frame from base 1. According to the germline V gene, CDR1 reads SNHLY and CDR2 reads FYNNEI. Clipping removes 1 base from V and 6 bases from J, with 2 as the unmatched junction base count. Sequenced: glioma tissue, nonneoplastic brain tissue, or PBMCs (not recorded which). The TCR comes from a human donor with low-grade glioma or glioblastoma, undergoing nonglioma brain surgery, or in good health (not recorded which). The receptor chain draws on TRBV2 and TRBJ2-3, with 9 central nucleotides matching TRBD2. This receptor has the CDR3 CASSEGTSEDTQYF. The DNA is as follows: TGTGCCAGCAGTGAAGGGACTAGCGAGGATACGCAGTATTTT.